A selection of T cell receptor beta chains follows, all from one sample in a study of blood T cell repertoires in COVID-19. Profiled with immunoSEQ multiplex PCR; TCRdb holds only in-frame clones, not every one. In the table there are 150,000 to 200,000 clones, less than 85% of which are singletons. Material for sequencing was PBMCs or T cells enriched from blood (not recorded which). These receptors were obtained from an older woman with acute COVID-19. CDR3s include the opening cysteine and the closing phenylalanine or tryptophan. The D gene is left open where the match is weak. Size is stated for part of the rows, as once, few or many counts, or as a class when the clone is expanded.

CDR3nt: TGCGCCAGCGGTACCACGGTTGGCAGGGGGCAGATTAATTCACCCCTCCACTTT; CDR3aa: CASGTTVGRGQINSPLHF; j_gene: TRBJ1-6; v_gene: TRBV5-1; abundance: NA; d_gene: TRBD1
CDR3nt: TGTGCCAGCAGCCTGACAGCTTATAATTCACCCCTCCACTTT; CDR3aa: CASSLTAYNSPLHF; j_gene: TRBJ1-6; v_gene: TRBV7-2; abundance: NA; d_gene: NA
CDR3nt: TGTGCCACCATGCGGGGTGAAGCTTTCTTT; CDR3aa: CATMRGEAFF; j_gene: TRBJ1-1; v_gene: TRBV6-5; abundance: NA; d_gene: NA
CDR3nt: TGTGCCAGCAGCTTAGGCGGCCAGAGGGGGGAGACCCAGTACTTC; CDR3aa: CASSLGGQRGETQYF; j_gene: TRBJ2-5; v_gene: TRBV7-2; abundance: NA; d_gene: NA
CDR3nt: TGTGCCAGCAGCTTAGTGGGCGCCTCTGGAAACACCATATATTTT; CDR3aa: CASSLVGASGNTIYF; j_gene: TRBJ1-3; v_gene: TRBV5-4; abundance: few; d_gene: NA
CDR3nt: TGTGCCAGCAGCTTAGGTCGGCAAGAGACCCAGTACTTC; CDR3aa: CASSLGRQETQYF; j_gene: TRBJ2-5; v_gene: TRBV7-8; abundance: NA; d_gene: NA
CDR3nt: TGTGCCAGCTCATCCTCGGACAGGGGGTTATACGAGCAGTACTTC; CDR3aa: CASSSSDRGLYEQYF; j_gene: TRBJ2-7; v_gene: TRBV18; abundance: NA; d_gene: TRBD1
CDR3nt: TGTGCCAGCTCCCCCGGGACAGGGCAGGACACTGAAGCTTTCTTT; CDR3aa: CASSPGTGQDTEAFF; j_gene: TRBJ1-1; v_gene: TRBV18; abundance: few; d_gene: TRBD1
CDR3nt: TGTGCCAGTAGATCTTGGCAGGGGGAACCCCAATCAAACACCATATATTTT; CDR3aa: CASRSWQGEPQSNTIYF; j_gene: TRBJ1-3; v_gene: TRBV19; abundance: NA; d_gene: TRBD1
CDR3nt: TGTGCCAGCAGCATCGACCTAGCGGCCGAGCAGTTCTTC; CDR3aa: CASSIDLAAEQFF; j_gene: TRBJ2-1; v_gene: TRBV11-2; abundance: few; d_gene: TRBD2
CDR3nt: TGTGCCAGCAGCTGGCCCGGGACAGTGGTCTATGGCTACACCTTC; CDR3aa: CASSWPGTVVYGYTF; j_gene: TRBJ1-2; v_gene: TRBV7-2; abundance: NA; d_gene: TRBD1
CDR3nt: TGCGCCAGCAGCTCGGGGTCGGCGAGCTCCCCTGGCCCAGATACGCAGTATTTT; CDR3aa: CASSSGSASSPGPDTQYF; j_gene: TRBJ2-3; v_gene: TRBV5-1; abundance: once; d_gene: NA
CDR3nt: TGCGCCAGCAGCCAAGACTTTCCCCTCAGCACAGATACGCAGTATTTT; CDR3aa: CASSQDFPLSTDTQYF; j_gene: TRBJ2-3; v_gene: TRBV4-3; abundance: NA; d_gene: NA
CDR3nt: TGTGCCAGCGTAGCTCGAGGGGGCGGCAATGAGCAGTTCTTC; CDR3aa: CASVARGGGNEQFF; j_gene: TRBJ2-1; v_gene: TRBV3-1/TRBV3-2; abundance: NA; d_gene: TRBD1
CDR3nt: TGTGCCAGTAGTGACACTGGGGGGGAGACCCAGTACTTC; CDR3aa: CASSDTGGETQYF; j_gene: TRBJ2-5; v_gene: TRBV19; abundance: NA; d_gene: NA
CDR3nt: TGTGCCATCAGCACCGGGACAGGGGACACTGAAGCTTTCTTT; CDR3aa: CAISTGTGDTEAFF; j_gene: TRBJ1-1; v_gene: TRBV10-3; abundance: NA; d_gene: TRBD1
CDR3nt: TGTGCCACCAGTGACCAACAGGGGGAGCCCCAGCATTTT; CDR3aa: CATSDQQGEPQHF; j_gene: TRBJ1-5; v_gene: TRBV24-1; abundance: NA; d_gene: TRBD1
CDR3nt: TGCGCCAGCAGCCAAAACCTCAAAATAAGACAGAACGTACTGCATTTT; CDR3aa: CASSQNLKIRQNVLHF; j_gene: TRBJ1-5; v_gene: TRBV4-3; abundance: once; d_gene: NA
CDR3nt: TGTGCCAGCTCACCTGAACAGGGCACCGGGGAGCTGTTTTTT; CDR3aa: CASSPEQGTGELFF; j_gene: TRBJ2-2; v_gene: TRBV18; abundance: NA; d_gene: NA
CDR3nt: TGTGCCAGCAGCCAAGATCCAGGTTTTGATTCACCCCTCCACTTT; CDR3aa: CASSQDPGFDSPLHF; j_gene: TRBJ1-6; v_gene: TRBV4-2; abundance: NA; d_gene: NA
CDR3nt: TGTGCCAGCAGTCGACAGGGGTTCCAGCCCCAGCATTTT; CDR3aa: CASSRQGFQPQHF; j_gene: TRBJ1-5; v_gene: TRBV25-1; abundance: NA; d_gene: TRBD1
CDR3nt: TGTGCCAGCAGCCAGCTATATTCACCCCTCCACTTT; CDR3aa: CASSQLYSPLHF; j_gene: TRBJ1-6; v_gene: TRBV6-2/TRBV6-3; abundance: NA; d_gene: NA
CDR3nt: TGTGCCAGCAGCCGGGGGCCGGATCAGCCCCAGCATTTT; CDR3aa: CASSRGPDQPQHF; j_gene: TRBJ1-5; v_gene: TRBV3-1/TRBV3-2; abundance: NA; d_gene: NA
CDR3nt: TGTGCCAGCGGGCAGGGGTCAGGGGATAATTCACCCCTCCACTTT; CDR3aa: CASGQGSGDNSPLHF; j_gene: TRBJ1-6; v_gene: TRBV7-2; abundance: NA; d_gene: NA
CDR3nt: TGTGCCCCCGCCGCGAACCAAATGAACACTGAAGCTTTCTTT; CDR3aa: CAPAANQMNTEAFF; j_gene: TRBJ1-1; v_gene: TRBV7-9; abundance: NA; d_gene: NA
CDR3nt: TGTGCCGGACGAACAGGGAGCACAGATACGCAGTATTTT; CDR3aa: CAGRTGSTDTQYF; j_gene: TRBJ2-3; v_gene: TRBV6-6; abundance: NA; d_gene: NA
CDR3nt: TGTGCCAGCAGGACAGCGTCTGAAGCTTTCTTT; CDR3aa: CASRTASEAFF; j_gene: TRBJ1-1; v_gene: TRBV3-1/TRBV3-2; abundance: NA; d_gene: NA
CDR3nt: TGCGCCAGCAGTTCCGCAACAGGGAGCTCCTATAATTCACCCCTCCACTTT; CDR3aa: CASSSATGSSYNSPLHF; j_gene: TRBJ1-6; v_gene: TRBV5-1; abundance: once; d_gene: NA
CDR3nt: TGTGCCAGCAGCCGGGGTAGCGGGGTGGCAGATACGCAGTATTTT; CDR3aa: CASSRGSGVADTQYF; j_gene: TRBJ2-3; v_gene: TRBV5-8; abundance: NA; d_gene: TRBD2
CDR3nt: TGTGCTAGTGGTTTAGGACTTCCGCCCATGGCCGCTGAAGCTTTCTTT; CDR3aa: CASGLGLPPMAAEAFF; j_gene: TRBJ1-1; v_gene: TRBV12-5; abundance: NA; d_gene: NA
CDR3nt: TGTGCCAGCAGCCACCAGGGGGCTAATACGCAGTATTTT; CDR3aa: CASSHQGANTQYF; j_gene: TRBJ2-3; v_gene: TRBV3-1/TRBV3-2; abundance: many; d_gene: TRBD1
CDR3nt: TGTGCCAGCAGCTCTAGCAACGAGCAGTACTTC; CDR3aa: CASSSSNEQYF; j_gene: TRBJ2-7; v_gene: TRBV7-9; abundance: NA; d_gene: NA
CDR3nt: TGTGCCAGCAGCCAAGGGGTTGCGGGGAACACTGAAGCTTTCTTT; CDR3aa: CASSQGVAGNTEAFF; j_gene: TRBJ1-1; v_gene: TRBV3-1/TRBV3-2; abundance: few; d_gene: NA
CDR3nt: TGTGCCAGCAGTGATAGTACGAGGCAGCCCCAGCATTTT; CDR3aa: CASSDSTRQPQHF; j_gene: TRBJ1-5; v_gene: TRBV2; abundance: NA; d_gene: NA
CDR3nt: TGTGCCAGTAGTTACAGGCCTGATATGAGGACTGAAGCTTTCTTT; CDR3aa: CASSYRPDMRTEAFF; j_gene: TRBJ1-1; v_gene: TRBV19; abundance: NA; d_gene: NA
CDR3nt: TGTGCCAGCAGCCGACAGGGCCTCCGCTATGGCTACACCTTC; CDR3aa: CASSRQGLRYGYTF; j_gene: TRBJ1-2; v_gene: TRBV28; abundance: NA; d_gene: TRBD1
CDR3nt: TGTGCCAGCAGCCCCGAGACAGGGGCCGGGGCCAACGTCCTGACTTTC; CDR3aa: CASSPETGAGANVLTF; j_gene: TRBJ2-6; v_gene: TRBV7-6; abundance: many; d_gene: TRBD1
CDR3nt: TGTGCCAGTAGTAGCCAGGGACTGACGAACACTGAAGCTTTCTTT; CDR3aa: CASSSQGLTNTEAFF; j_gene: TRBJ1-1; v_gene: TRBV19; abundance: NA; d_gene: NA
CDR3nt: TGCGCCAGCAGCCAAGTGGGACTCGGCTCCTACGAGCAGTACTTC; CDR3aa: CASSQVGLGSYEQYF; j_gene: TRBJ2-7; v_gene: TRBV4-1; abundance: NA; d_gene: NA
CDR3nt: TGTGCCAGCAGCGTAGGGTCCGGGTGGGGCTACACCTTC; CDR3aa: CASSVGSGWGYTF; j_gene: TRBJ1-2; v_gene: TRBV9; abundance: NA; d_gene: NA
CDR3nt: TGTGCCAGCAGCCGCCTACAGGGCTCCTATAATTCACCCCTCCACTTT; CDR3aa: CASSRLQGSYNSPLHF; j_gene: TRBJ1-6; v_gene: TRBV7-2; abundance: NA; d_gene: NA
CDR3nt: TGCAGTGCTAGTCCCGCCGGGACAGGGACTAACTATGGCTACACCTTC; CDR3aa: CSASPAGTGTNYGYTF; j_gene: TRBJ1-2; v_gene: TRBV20-1; abundance: NA; d_gene: TRBD1
CDR3nt: TGTGCTAGTGGTTTGGGACAAGTCCCCGGGGAGCTGTTTTTT; CDR3aa: CASGLGQVPGELFF; j_gene: TRBJ2-2; v_gene: TRBV12-5; abundance: NA; d_gene: NA
CDR3nt: TGTGCCAGCAGCTCGAGGATCGATAATCAGCCCCAGCATTTT; CDR3aa: CASSSRIDNQPQHF; j_gene: TRBJ1-5; v_gene: TRBV5-5; abundance: NA; d_gene: NA
CDR3nt: TGCGCCAGCAGCCAAGGGCAGGGGCCCGGCACAGATACGCAGTATTTT; CDR3aa: CASSQGQGPGTDTQYF; j_gene: TRBJ2-3; v_gene: TRBV4-3; abundance: NA; d_gene: NA
CDR3nt: TGTGCCAGCAGCGTGGTAGATAATTCACCCCTCCACTTT; CDR3aa: CASSVVDNSPLHF; j_gene: TRBJ1-6; v_gene: TRBV9; abundance: NA; d_gene: NA
CDR3nt: TGCGCCAGCAGCTTGGCCGGGCTAGCGGGGAACTCGGAGCAGTTCTTC; CDR3aa: CASSLAGLAGNSEQFF; j_gene: TRBJ2-1; v_gene: TRBV5-1; abundance: NA; d_gene: TRBD2
CDR3nt: TGTGCCAGCAGCCAAGATACCGTCGAGCCAGCGGGCCACTCCATATATGACGAGCAGTACTTC; CDR3aa: CASSQDTVEPAGHSIYDEQYF; j_gene: TRBJ2-7; v_gene: TRBV3-1/TRBV3-2; abundance: once; d_gene: NA
CDR3nt: TGTGCCAGCAGCTCCAACACGAATCAGCCCCAGCATTTT; CDR3aa: CASSSNTNQPQHF; j_gene: TRBJ1-5; v_gene: TRBV7-9; abundance: NA; d_gene: NA
CDR3nt: TGTGCCACCAGTGATTTCGGGGGGGGTAGGAGAGAGACCCAGTACTTC; CDR3aa: CATSDFGGGRRETQYF; j_gene: TRBJ2-5; v_gene: TRBV24-1; abundance: once; d_gene: TRBD2
CDR3nt: TGTGCCAGCAGCCTTCCGGACAGAGTGAACACTGAAGCTTTCTTT; CDR3aa: CASSLPDRVNTEAFF; j_gene: TRBJ1-1; v_gene: TRBV16; abundance: NA; d_gene: NA